This T cell receptor beta chain was profiled in a study of control samples from healthy donors and cancer patients. Clones were read by immunoSEQ multiplex PCR, and TCRdb kept only the in-frame ones, dropping some. The table includes around 230,000 clones, around 94% detected once. This clone has just one count. Trimming left V 2 bases short and J 6 bases short, with 11 bases between. The CDR3 spans 13 residues. Germline CDR1 MDHEN, CDR2 SYDVKM. The sequence came from a man aged 45 to 65 in good health. The sequenced material came from blood. The chain carries TRBV28 and TRBJ2-7; possibly TRBD2 for D (5 bases). The CDR3 is CASSLNRETEQYV. As DNA, the CDR3 is TGTGCCAGCAGTTTAAATCGGGAAACCGAGCAGTACGTC.